A selection of T cell receptor beta chains follows, all from one sample in a study of neurological immune-mediated disorders. Via MiXCR, TCRdb re-called the 5' RACE reads, giving one row per CDR3 protein. The sample shows tens of thousands of distinct CDR3 sequences, about 24% of them seen only once. Sequencing used PBMCs. Receptors originate from a man in his sixties with HTLV-1-associated myelopathy (HAM/TSP). Both conserved end residues are part of each CDR3. Each record gives: V gene, J gene, D gene, clone size, CDR3 protein, CDR3 DNA. A D gene is named only where the DNA matches it firmly. The size field is filled for only some rows; it gives once, few, many or a size class.

V gene: TRBV10-3; J gene: TRBJ2-5; D gene: TRBD1; clone size: .; CDR3 protein: CAISESRQGARETQYF; CDR3 DNA: TGTGCCATCAGTGAGTCCCGACAGGGCGCTAGGGAGACCCAGTACTTC
V gene: TRBV5-1; J gene: TRBJ2-5; D gene: .; clone size: many; CDR3 protein: CASSAGTKETQYF; CDR3 DNA: TGCGCCAGCAGCGCAGGGACAAAAGAGACCCAGTACTTC
V gene: TRBV27; J gene: TRBJ2-7; D gene: .; clone size: many; CDR3 protein: CASSKSAGVSYEQYF; CDR3 DNA: TGTGCCAGCAGTAAATCAGCGGGCGTATCCTACGAGCAGTACTTC
V gene: TRBV12-3/TRBV12-4; J gene: TRBJ2-7; D gene: TRBD1; clone size: many; CDR3 protein: CASSATGTGGLGQYF; CDR3 DNA: TGTGCCAGCAGTGCTACCGGGACAGGGGGCCTGGGGCAGTACTTC
V gene: TRBV28; J gene: TRBJ1-2; D gene: .; clone size: many; CDR3 protein: CASSLYEGRKDGYTF; CDR3 DNA: TGTGCCAGCAGTTTATATGAGGGAAGGAAAGATGGCTACACCTTC
V gene: TRBV30; J gene: TRBJ1-5; D gene: .; clone size: .; CDR3 protein: CAWSTGHDSNQPQHF; CDR3 DNA: TGTGCCTGGAGTACGGGACACGATAGCAATCAGCCCCAGCATTTT
V gene: TRBV6-5; J gene: TRBJ2-2; D gene: .; clone size: few; CDR3 protein: CASSTRPFTGELFF; CDR3 DNA: TGTGCCAGCAGTACGCGTCCCTTCACCGGGGAGCTGTTTTTT
V gene: TRBV5-1; J gene: TRBJ1-4; D gene: TRBD1; clone size: many; CDR3 protein: CASSSTTGGNEKLFF; CDR3 DNA: TGCGCCAGCAGCTCCACGACAGGGGGTAATGAAAAACTGTTTTTT
V gene: TRBV3-1; J gene: TRBJ1-1; D gene: .; clone size: many; CDR3 protein: CASSPPGLVAFF; CDR3 DNA: TGTGCCAGCAGCCCCCCCGGCCTGGTGGCTTTCTTT
V gene: TRBV6-5; J gene: TRBJ2-7; D gene: TRBD2; clone size: many; CDR3 protein: CASSSLMGGVNYEQYF; CDR3 DNA: TGTGCCAGCAGTTCCCTTATGGGAGGGGTAAACTACGAGCAGTACTTC
V gene: TRBV27; J gene: TRBJ2-7; D gene: TRBD1; clone size: many; CDR3 protein: CASSISYGTGGYEQYF; CDR3 DNA: TGTGCCAGCAGCATTTCGTACGGGACAGGGGGCTACGAGCAGTACTTC
V gene: TRBV6-6; J gene: TRBJ1-5; D gene: .; clone size: many; CDR3 protein: CASRPDVRNQPQHF; CDR3 DNA: TGTGCCAGCAGACCGGACGTACGCAATCAGCCCCAGCATTTT
V gene: TRBV5-1; J gene: TRBJ2-7; D gene: TRBD1; clone size: many; CDR3 protein: CASSPGTGAYEQYF; CDR3 DNA: TGCGCCAGCAGCCCCGGGACAGGGGCCTACGAGCAGTACTTC
V gene: TRBV6-5; J gene: TRBJ1-6; D gene: TRBD1; clone size: many; CDR3 protein: CASADRDNSPLHF; CDR3 DNA: TGTGCCAGTGCCGACAGGGATAATTCACCCCTCCACTTT
V gene: TRBV29-1; J gene: TRBJ2-5; D gene: .; clone size: many; CDR3 protein: CSVEFNGKETQYF; CDR3 DNA: TGCAGCGTTGAATTTAACGGGAAAGAGACCCAGTACTTC
V gene: TRBV20-1; J gene: TRBJ2-3; D gene: .; clone size: many; CDR3 protein: CSAPGHPWADTQYF; CDR3 DNA: TGCAGTGCTCCGGGACATCCGTGGGCAGATACGCAGTATTTT
V gene: TRBV6-5; J gene: TRBJ1-5; D gene: TRBD1; clone size: many; CDR3 protein: CASSYSRGQYSNQPQHF; CDR3 DNA: TGTGCCAGCAGTTACTCGAGGGGACAGTATAGCAATCAGCCCCAGCATTTT
V gene: TRBV20-1; J gene: TRBJ2-7; D gene: .; clone size: many; CDR3 protein: CSASSLDYEQYF; CDR3 DNA: TGCAGTGCTAGTTCTCTCGACTACGAGCAGTACTTC
V gene: TRBV10-3; J gene: TRBJ2-5; D gene: TRBD1; clone size: .; CDR3 protein: CAISDGTGSQETQYF; CDR3 DNA: TGTGCCATCAGTGACGGGACAGGGTCCCAAGAGACCCAGTACTTC
V gene: TRBV7-2; J gene: TRBJ2-5; D gene: .; clone size: .; CDR3 protein: CASSLGPYIQETQYF; CDR3 DNA: TGTGCCAGCAGCTTAGGGCCCTATATCCAAGAGACCCAGTACTTC
V gene: TRBV14; J gene: TRBJ1-3; D gene: .; clone size: .; CDR3 protein: CASSQLPGTGNTIYF; CDR3 DNA: TGTGCCAGCAGCCAACTTCCAGGGACTGGAAACACCATATATTTT
V gene: TRBV18; J gene: TRBJ1-5; D gene: .; clone size: .; CDR3 protein: CASSPPSTSSNQPQHF; CDR3 DNA: TGTGCCAGCTCACCACCGAGTACGTCTAGCAATCAGCCCCAGCATTTT
V gene: TRBV12-3/TRBV12-4; J gene: TRBJ2-1; D gene: TRBD2; clone size: once; CDR3 protein: CASSFKSPTSGTYNEQFF; CDR3 DNA: TGTGCCAGCAGTTTTAAGTCCCCGACTAGCGGGACCTACAATGAGCAGTTCTTC
V gene: TRBV6-1; J gene: TRBJ2-7; D gene: .; clone size: few; CDR3 protein: CASSLEWVGNYEQYF; CDR3 DNA: TGTGCCAGCAGCCTCGAATGGGTGGGGAACTACGAGCAGTACTTC
V gene: TRBV20-1; J gene: TRBJ1-5; D gene: TRBD1; clone size: many; CDR3 protein: CSARVGGDQPQHF; CDR3 DNA: TGCAGTGCTAGAGTAGGGGGCGATCAGCCCCAGCATTTT
V gene: TRBV28; J gene: TRBJ1-2; D gene: TRBD1; clone size: .; CDR3 protein: CASSLYLLDRGNYGYTF; CDR3 DNA: TGTGCCAGCAGCCTATACCTACTGGACAGGGGTAACTATGGCTACACCTTC
V gene: TRBV7-9; J gene: TRBJ1-2; D gene: TRBD1; clone size: many; CDR3 protein: CASSSDRAYGYTF; CDR3 DNA: TGTGCCAGCAGCTCGGACAGGGCCTATGGCTACACCTTC
V gene: TRBV11-2; J gene: TRBJ2-1; D gene: TRBD2; clone size: .; CDR3 protein: CASSFSGRFYNEQFF; CDR3 DNA: TGTGCCAGCAGCTTTAGCGGGAGATTCTACAATGAGCAGTTCTTC
V gene: TRBV11-1; J gene: TRBJ2-1; D gene: .; clone size: many; CDR3 protein: CASSLGLENEQFF; CDR3 DNA: TGTGCCAGCAGCTTGGGACTCGAGAATGAGCAGTTCTTC
V gene: TRBV9; J gene: TRBJ2-1; D gene: TRBD2; clone size: many; CDR3 protein: CASSVDLAGGREQFF; CDR3 DNA: TGTGCCAGCAGCGTAGACCTAGCGGGAGGGCGTGAGCAGTTCTTC
V gene: TRBV29-1; J gene: TRBJ2-1; D gene: .; clone size: many; CDR3 protein: CSGGLSYNEQFF; CDR3 DNA: TGCAGCGGAGGTCTTAGCTACAATGAGCAGTTCTTC
V gene: TRBV5-1; J gene: TRBJ2-2; D gene: TRBD1; clone size: many; CDR3 protein: CASSLRTGTSAGELFF; CDR3 DNA: TGCGCCAGCAGCCTGAGGACAGGAACGTCCGCCGGGGAGCTGTTTTTT
V gene: TRBV7-2; J gene: TRBJ2-1; D gene: TRBD2; clone size: many; CDR3 protein: CASSRTSGDNEQFF; CDR3 DNA: TGTGCCAGCAGCCGGACTAGCGGTGACAATGAGCAGTTCTTC
V gene: TRBV18; J gene: TRBJ2-2; D gene: .; clone size: .; CDR3 protein: CASSPPTGARYTGALFF; CDR3 DNA: TGTGCCAGCTCACCACCAACGGGGGCGAGATACACCGGGGCGCTGTTTTTT
V gene: TRBV20-1; J gene: TRBJ2-3; D gene: TRBD2; clone size: many; CDR3 protein: CSALETSGRVDTQYF; CDR3 DNA: TGCAGTGCTTTAGAGACTAGCGGGAGGGTAGATACGCAGTATTTT
V gene: TRBV20-1; J gene: TRBJ2-1; D gene: .; clone size: many; CDR3 protein: CSARRDFNNEQFF; CDR3 DNA: TGCAGTGCTAGGAGGGACTTCAACAATGAGCAGTTCTTC
V gene: TRBV5-1; J gene: TRBJ2-1; D gene: .; clone size: many; CDR3 protein: CASSLGNRENEQFF; CDR3 DNA: TGCGCCAGCAGCCTGGGGAACAGGGAGAATGAGCAGTTCTTC
V gene: TRBV12-3/TRBV12-4; J gene: TRBJ1-5; D gene: TRBD1; clone size: many; CDR3 protein: CASSLGAGGGSNQPQHF; CDR3 DNA: TGTGCCAGCAGTTTAGGGGCAGGGGGCGGGAGCAATCAGCCCCAGCATTTT
V gene: TRBV12-3/TRBV12-4; J gene: TRBJ1-5; D gene: .; clone size: once; CDR3 protein: CASSLARGNQPQHF; CDR3 DNA: TGTGCCAGCAGTTTAGCCAGGGGCAATCAGCCCCAGCATTTT
V gene: TRBV4-1; J gene: TRBJ2-1; D gene: TRBD2; clone size: many; CDR3 protein: CASSSRLAGGASEQFF; CDR3 DNA: TGCGCCAGCAGCTCACGACTAGCGGGAGGAGCCAGTGAGCAGTTCTTC